The 11 T cell receptor beta chains reported below all come from one sample, sequenced in a study of spatial heterogeneity in lung cancer. TCRdb reanalysed the 5' RACE reads using MiXCR and keeps one entry per CDR3 protein. The sample includes 9,500 to 12,000 distinct CDR3 sequences, roughly 24% of them seen just once. The time point: sample taken at primary tumor resection. Whole RNA came from tumor, nontumor lung or frozen PBMC and was sequenced without being sorted. Source: PBMCs, taken at surgery. These receptors originate from a female donor with early-stage non-small cell lung cancer.

This clonotype appeared a few times. The rearrangement links TRBV6-5 to TRBJ2-7; 13 bases are a match to TRBD2. Trimming took 7 bases from V and 4 from J; bases not matched to a gene: 7. This CDR3 is 15 amino acids long. Per germline, CDR1 MNHEY and CDR2 SVGAGI. In DNA form, the CDR3 reads TGTGCCAGCAATAAAGGGACTAGCGGGACTTACGAGCAGTACTTC. Residues: CASNKGTSGTYEQYF.

This clonotype is medium-sized in the sample. The chain couples TRBV2 to TRBJ1-1; no clear D gene. V lost 5 bases and J 1 base, leaving 5 bases between the germline ends. The germline V gene has CDR1 SNHLY and CDR2 FYNNEI. The CDR3 contains 12 residues. The CDR3 DNA sequence: TGTGCCAGCAGTTACACGAACACTGAAGCTTTCTTT. Translating it yields CASSYTNTEAFF.

The chain combines TRBV6-2 or TRBV6-3 with TRBJ2-6; D is undetermined. With 0 bases removed from V and 0 bases from J, the gap between germline ends came to 3 bases. The CDR3 is 15 amino acids. The V gene's germline CDR1 is MNHEY and CDR2 SVGEGT. CDR3 bases: TGTGCCAGCAGTTACTCGAACTCTGGGGCCAACGTCCTGACTTTC. Translated: CASSYSNSGANVLTF.

This clonotype was recorded at least ten times. In DNA form, the CDR3 reads TGTGCCAGCAGTTGGGGACGCAAAAGTGGGGAGCAGTACTTC. As protein: CASSWGRKSGEQYF. This chain links TRBV28 with TRBJ2-7; possibly TRBD1 or TRBD2 for D (5 bases each). The germline V gene encodes CDR1 MDHEN and CDR2 SYDVKM. V lost 4 bases to trimming and J lost 7 bases, with 17 bases between them. The CDR3 covers 14 residues.

The gene calls are TRBV10-3 and TRBJ2-1; 14 nucleotides line up with TRBD2. The CDR3 sequence is 16 residues long. Germline V gene data show CDR1 as ENHRY and CDR2 as SYGVKD. After removal of 3 bases from V and 8 bases from J, the junction contained 6 bases not matched to a gene. The CDR3 sequence: CAISDGTSGSGDEQFF. DNA for the CDR3: TGTGCCATCAGTGATGGGACTAGCGGGAGTGGGGATGAGCAGTTCTTC.

This clonotype turned up a few times. The chain is built from TRBV6-2 or TRBV6-3 and TRBJ2-3; D is perhaps TRBD2 (6 bases). Germline assignment: CDR1 MNHEY and CDR2 SVGEGT. Trimming took off 2 bases at V and 1 base at J, with 13 bases between the two ends. CDR3 size: 16 residues. CDR3 residues: CASSYEAGGRTDTQYF. The DNA of the CDR3 is TGTGCCAGCAGTTACGAAGCGGGTGGACGCACAGATACGCAGTATTTT.

The chain couples TRBV20-1 to TRBJ2-5; the D gene could be TRBD1 or TRBD2 (5 bases each). CDR3 size: 17 residues. The V end lost 1 base, the J end lost 5 bases, and 23 bases lay between the germline ends. Germline CDR1 DFQATT, CDR2 SNEGSKA (reference sequence). CDR3 region: CSARGGFGDPDSETQYF. DNA for the CDR3: TGCAGTGCTAGAGGGGGTTTCGGGGACCCCGACTCGGAGACCCAGTACTTC.

The table lists this clonotype with a few counts. CDR3 protein: CAISANYEQYF. The CDR3 region has the DNA TGTGCCATCAGTGCCAACTACGAGCAGTACTTC. The chain joins TRBV10-3 to TRBJ2-7; unclear D gene. The V and J ends lost 4 bases and 3 bases respectively, with 4 bases between them. The CDR3 covers 11 residues. Germline V gives CDR1 ENHRY, CDR2 SYGVKD.

This chain links TRBV6-2 or TRBV6-3 with TRBJ1-1; D gene ambiguous. The CDR3 is made up of 14 amino acids. CDR1 and CDR2 from the germline V gene are MNHEY and SVGEGT. V lost 6 bases, J lost 0 bases, and 11 bases lay in between. The DNA for the CDR3 is TGTGCCAGCAGGCCCACCATGATGAACACTGAAGCTTTCTTT. Protein product: CASRPTMMNTEAFF.

This clonotype qualifies as medium-sized. V usage is TRBV6-4 and J usage is TRBJ2-2; D tentatively reads TRBD1 or TRBD2 (5 bases each). CDR1 MRHNA and CDR2 SNTAGT come from the germline V gene. The CDR3 totals 14 residues. Trimming took off 2 bases at V and 2 bases at J, with 6 bases between the two ends. The CDR3 region is CASSDGDNTGELFF. DNA for the CDR3: TGTGCCAGCAGTGACGGGGACAACACCGGGGAGCTGTTTTTT.

The chain uses TRBV24-1 and TRBJ2-1; D is perhaps TRBD1 (6 bases). Germline CDR1 and CDR2: KGHDR and SFDVKD. The CDR3 is 13 residues long. V was pared by 0 bases and J by 10 bases, with 9 bases between. The CDR3 protein is CATSDLGTPEQFF. CDR3 sequence (DNA): TGTGCCACCAGTGATTTGGGGACACCCGAGCAGTTCTTC.